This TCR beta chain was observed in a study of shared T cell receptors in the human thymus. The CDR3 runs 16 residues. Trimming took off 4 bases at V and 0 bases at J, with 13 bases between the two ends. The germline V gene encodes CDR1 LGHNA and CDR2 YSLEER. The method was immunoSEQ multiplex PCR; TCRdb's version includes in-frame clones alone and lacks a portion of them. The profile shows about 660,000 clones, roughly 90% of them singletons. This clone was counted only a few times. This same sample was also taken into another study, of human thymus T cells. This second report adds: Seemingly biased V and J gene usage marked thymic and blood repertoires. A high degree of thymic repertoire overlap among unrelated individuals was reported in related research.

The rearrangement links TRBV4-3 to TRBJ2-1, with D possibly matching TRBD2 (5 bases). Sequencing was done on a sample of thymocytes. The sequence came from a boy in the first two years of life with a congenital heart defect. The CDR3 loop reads CASSLGEPSSYNEQFF. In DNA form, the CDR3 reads TGCGCCAGCAGCCTCGGGGAGCCGAGCTCCTACAATGAGCAGTTCTTC.